The 14 T cell receptor beta chains presented below share a single source sample, sequenced in a study of regulatory and conventional T cells in RAG deficiency. Blood CD4+ CD25-low CD127-high conventional T cells supplied the genomic DNA template. The repertoire was sequenced with immunoSEQ multiplex PCR; TCRdb's copy has only in-frame clones and lacks some. The profile shows more than 40,000 clones, more than 80% of them singletons. These records were also assigned to another study, of regulatory T cells. This second study notes: The primer mix had 52 TRBV and 13 TRBJ primers.

Material for sequencing was CD4+ effector T cells sorted from blood. Source of these receptors: a human donor in good health.

This clone turned up a few times. The CDR3 sequence: CASSLATDTQYF. The CDR3 nucleotides read TGTGCCAGCAGCTTAGCGACAGATACGCAGTATTTT. J is TRBJ2-3 and V is TRBV7-2, with no clear D. The germline V and J ends were trimmed by 0 bases and 3 bases, with 1 base remaining between them. The CDR3 is 12 amino acids. Per the germline V gene, CDR1 is SGHTA and CDR2 is FQGNSA.

V gene TRBV5-1 combines with J gene TRBJ1-2; D is possibly TRBD1 (6 bases). The CDR3 extends over 15 amino acids. CDR1 SGHRS and CDR2 YFSETQ come from the germline V gene. V was cut by 0 bases and J by 14 bases, with 23 bases left in between. The DNA for the CDR3 is TGCGCCAGCAGCTTGGGCCACCGGGACATCGTTTCAGGTACCTTC. This encodes CASSLGHRDIVSGTF.

The chain is built from TRBV6-5 and TRBJ2-2; D gene unclear. The CDR3 extends over 15 amino acids. V was shortened by 2 bases and J by 4 bases, with 11 bases between the two germline ends. Germline CDR1 reads MNHEY; CDR2 reads SVGAGI. The CDR3 nucleotides are TGTGCCAGCAGTTACGGGCAGGCTTCCACCGGGGAGCTGTTTTTT. Translation: CASSYGQASTGELFF.

The chain couples TRBV11-3 to TRBJ2-7; D not certain. Germline assignment: CDR1 SGHNT and CDR2 YENEEA. The CDR3 has 15 amino acids. V lost 0 bases, J lost 6 bases, and 15 bases lay in between. The DNA of the CDR3 is TGTGCCAGCAGCTTAGAGGGCTCTGAGTTGGTCGAGCAGTACTTC. Amino acid sequence: CASSLEGSELVEQYF.

The chain joins TRBV7-6 to TRBJ2-7, with D tentatively TRBD1 (6 bases). Germline V lookup: CDR1 SGHVS, CDR2 FNYEAQ. The CDR3 consists of 16 residues. Deletions cut 1 base from V and 1 base from J, with 14 bases between. The CDR3 bases are TGTGCCAGCAGCTTAGAATGGTCAGGGACATCCTACGAGCAGTACTTC. It translates to CASSLEWSGTSYEQYF.

This rearrangement joins TRBV19 to TRBJ2-7; tentative D call: TRBD1 (6 bases). The CDR3 has 14 residues. The germline V gene has CDR1 LNHDA and CDR2 SQIVND (reference sequence). The V end was cut by 6 bases, the J end by 0 bases, with 12 bases between. Here the CDR3 reads CASRTGWSSYEQYF. In DNA, the CDR3 is TGTGCCAGTAGAACAGGGTGGAGCTCCTACGAGCAGTACTTC.

The chain has TRBV30 and TRBJ1-1; D remains ambiguous. Germline V CDR1 and CDR2: GTSNPN, SVGIG (reference sequence). Between the trimmed V and J ends, which lost 3 bases and 7 bases, there was a span of 9 bases. The CDR3 is 11 residues long. The CDR3 reads CAWRLEIEAFF. CDR3 bases: TGTGCCTGGAGATTGGAGATTGAAGCTTTCTTT. Combining the CDR3 with reference TRBV30 and TRBJ1-1 gives the whole variable domain SQTIHQWPATLVQPVGSPLSLECTVEGTSNPNLYWYRQAAGRGLQLLFYSVGIGQISSEVPQNLSASRPQDRQFILSSKKLLLSDSGFYLCAWRLEIEAFFGQGTRLTVV.

This sequence joins TRBV5-6 and TRBJ1-2, with 8 nucleotides matching TRBD1. CDR1 and CDR2 (germline): SGHDT, YYEEEE. V gave up 0 bases and J gave up 8 bases; unmatched junction bases: 12. This CDR3 spans 16 amino acids. The CDR3 is CASSLGRGRTGSGYTF. The CDR3 DNA sequence: TGTGCCAGCAGCTTGGGGAGGGGGAGGACAGGGAGCGGCTACACCTTC.

The CDR3 is CASSLGTSKETQYF. The CDR3 DNA reads TGTGCCAGCAGTCTTGGGACTAGCAAAGAGACCCAGTACTTC. The chain couples TRBV6-1 to TRBJ2-5; TRBD2 matches at 9 bases. The CDR3 loop spans 14 amino acids. CDR1 is MNHNS, CDR2 SASEGT, per germline. The trim removed 5 bases at V and 3 bases at J, leaving 4 bases unmatched.

The chain combines TRBV28 with TRBJ1-1; 7 bases align to TRBD1. The CDR3 covers 12 residues. Germline CDR1 reads MDHEN; CDR2 reads SYDVKM. Trimming cost V 1 base and J 11 bases; bases outside gene matches: 4. This chain's CDR3 is CASSLLGRGAFF. The CDR3 region has the DNA TGTGCCAGCAGTTTATTGGGCAGGGGGGCTTTCTTT.

This rearrangement joins TRBV5-6 to TRBJ2-1; D may be TRBD2 (5 bases). Germline-derived CDR1 and CDR2 are SGHDT and YYEEEE. The CDR3 runs 16 residues. The V gene lost 4 bases and the J gene lost 6 bases, with 20 bases spanning the gap. CDR3 sequence (DNA): TGTGCCAGCAGCAAAACACTAGTGGGCTCGGGCAATGAGCAGTTCTTC. This sequence encodes CASSKTLVGSGNEQFF. Supplemented by reference TRBV5-6 and TRBJ2-1, the full variable domain reads DAGVTQSPTHLIKTRGQQVTLRCSPKSGHDTVSWYQQALGQGPQFIFQYYEEEERQRGNFPDRFSGHQFPNYSSELNVNALLLGDSALYLCASSKTLVGSGNEQFFGPGTRLTVL.

CDR3 in amino acids: CASSLAGGRETQYF. As DNA, the CDR3 is TGTGCCAGCAGCTTAGCGGGGGGGCGAGAGACCCAGTACTTC. V gene TRBV7-2 combines with J gene TRBJ2-5; D possibly corresponds to TRBD2 (7 bases). The CDR3 is made up of 14 amino acids. CDR1 SGHTA and CDR2 FQGNSA come from the germline V gene. V gave up 0 bases and J gave up 4 bases, with 9 bases separating them.

In DNA form, the CDR3 reads TGTGCCAGCAATGCCGTGAGGAACACTGAAGCTTTCTTT. Its translation: CASNAVRNTEAFF. The chain recombines TRBV6-6 with TRBJ1-1; D unresolved. Germline V gene lookup returns CDR1 MNHNY and CDR2 SVGAGI (reference sequence). Trimming removed 7 bases from V and 1 base from J, with 10 bases in between. This CDR3 comprises 13 residues.

The chain recombines TRBV11-3 with TRBJ2-3; 10 bases fit TRBD1. Germline CDR1 SGHNT, CDR2 YENEEA. After removal of 0 bases from V and 8 bases from J, the junction contained 5 bases not matched to a gene. The CDR3 has 15 residues. The CDR3 DNA sequence: TGTGCCAGCAGCTTAGATGGGACAGGGGAGGGTACGCAGTATTTT. Encoded protein: CASSLDGTGEGTQYF.